This T cell receptor beta chain was obtained from a study of blood T cell repertoires in COVID-19. Background on the study: Material from acute and convalescent COVID-19 was sourced from the United States, Italy and Spain. The cDNA or gDNA used as material had been derived from T cells, B-cell-depleted T cells, or PBMCs.

Trimming cost V 5 bases and J 2 bases, with 11 bases left between them. The CDR3 is 14 amino acids. Germline V lookup: CDR1 MDHEN, CDR2 SYDVKM. Under the authors' procedure: It was from reference gene primer amplification that nucleated cell counts were estimated. Produced via immunoSEQ multiplex PCR; TCRdb's table is partial and in-frame only. From that table come the V and J calls and clone size; the DNA was used to work out D and trimming. The sample consists of 180,000 or so clones, about 80% of them appearing once. The chain couples TRBV28 to TRBJ2-3; tentatively, D is TRBD2 (6 bases). The sequence derives from a human donor with acute or convalescent COVID-19. The donor label of this sample is uncertain. The sample taken for sequencing was peripheral blood. This chain's CDR3 is CASSRERPTDTQYF. The CDR3 nucleotides are TGTGCCAGCAGTCGGGAGCGGCCCACAGATACGCAGTATTTT.